Shown below are 18 T cell receptor beta chains from a single sample sequenced in a study of beta chain features in type 1 diabetes. The sequenced template was cDNA made from the entire isolated RNA. Some clones are missing from TCRdb's copy, which holds only in-frame ones; the method was immunoSEQ multiplex PCR. The table includes roughly 450,000 clones, approximately 10% detected once. What was sequenced was naive CD4+ T cells from blood. The receptors shown here come from a woman younger than 35 in good health.

Concerning this clone: The sample carries other DNA sequences with the same CDR3. The V call is TRBV4-2, the J call TRBJ2-6, with a possible D match to TRBD2 (5 bases). This CDR3 has 15 residues. The germline CDR1 and CDR2 sequences are LGHNA and YNFKEQ. The ends were cut back, 1 base at V and 1 base at J, with 5 bases in the middle. CDR3 bases: TGTGCCAGCAGCCAAGGAGGGTCTGGGGCCAACGTCCTGACTTTC. The encoded protein is CASSQGGSGANVLTF.

This chain uses TRBV7-3 with TRBJ2-7, with 7 bases identical to TRBD1. CDR1 is SGHTA, CDR2 FQGTGA, per germline. V trimming: 5 bases; J trimming: 6 bases; junction bases outside the gene matches: 7. The CDR3 covers 13 residues. CDR3 sequence (DNA): TGTGCCAGCAGCCAAAATCCAGGGGGCGAGCAGTACGTC. It specifies CASSQNPGGEQYV.

This clone has a handful of counts. The chain combines TRBV28 with TRBJ2-7, with 9 bases lining up with TRBD1. The CDR3 runs to 15 residues. CDR1 is MDHEN, CDR2 SYDVKM, per germline. V lost 4 bases and J lost 6; bases outside the gene matches: 10. The CDR3 is CASSSPGTGSGEQYV. The CDR3, as DNA: TGTGCCAGCAGTTCGCCCGGGACAGGGAGCGGCGAGCAGTACGTC.

This clone turned up a few times. The chain recombines TRBV15 with TRBJ2-7; TRBD2 might be the D (6 bases). This CDR3 has 14 residues. Deletions cut 6 bases from V and 4 bases from J, with 16 bases between. Germline V CDR1 and CDR2: LNHNV, YYDKDF (reference sequence). In nucleotides, the CDR3 is TGTGCCACCAGTCGCGGGACGGGGAGATACGAGCAGTACTTC. It specifies CATSRGTGRYEQYF.

This clone was detected a few times. CDR3 sequence: CATSRDPATSVAKTQYF. The DNA of the CDR3 is TGTGCCACCAGCAGAGACCCGGCGACTAGCGTGGCAAAGACCCAGTACTTC. The chain carries TRBV15 and TRBJ2-5; 8 nucleotides match TRBD2. V lost 0 bases to trimming and J lost 6 bases; unmatched junction nucleotides: 12. The CDR3 is 17 amino acids. Germline CDR1 and CDR2: LNHNV and YYDKDF (reference sequence).

The V and J genes are TRBV6-5 and TRBJ2-1; D perhaps matches TRBD1 (5 bases). V lost 0 bases, J lost 5 bases, and 8 bases lay in between. Germline values: CDR1 MNHEY, CDR2 SVGAGI. The CDR3 covers 14 residues. The CDR3 spells CASSYSGRNNEQFF. The CDR3 region has the DNA TGTGCCAGCAGTTACTCGGGGCGGAACAATGAGCAGTTCTTC.

The rearrangement links TRBV7-3 to TRBJ2-5; D unresolved. In germline, CDR1 is SGHTA, CDR2 FQGTGA. The CDR3 sequence is 14 residues long. V dropped 5 bases and J dropped 5 bases, with 15 bases sitting between them. The CDR3 region is CASSPDPGRETQYF. DNA of the CDR3: TGTGCCAGCAGCCCAGACCCGGGCAGGGAGACCCAGTACTTC.

The rearrangement links TRBV30 to TRBJ2-3; 12 positions match TRBD2. V was pared by 0 bases and J by 1 base, with 8 bases of the junction left unmatched. Per the germline V gene, CDR1 is GTSNPN and CDR2 is SVGIG (reference sequence). The CDR3 covers 18 residues. The CDR3 protein is CAWSVVRTSGTRTDTQYF. DNA for the CDR3: TGTGCCTGGAGTGTAGTTAGGACTAGCGGGACTCGCACAGATACGCAGTATTTT.

The chain couples TRBV14 to TRBJ1-3; D gene unclear. CDR3 length: 16 amino acids. Trimming left V 1 base short and J 1 base short, with 11 bases between. CDR1 SGHDN and CDR2 FVKESK come from the germline V gene. CDR3 bases: TGTGCCAGCAGCCAAGGAAGGTCTAAGTCTGGAAACACCATATATTTT. Translated, it gives CASSQGRSKSGNTIYF.

The chain carries TRBV5-1 and TRBJ2-7; 9 nucleotides align to TRBD1. The CDR3 runs 14 residues. V shed 5 bases, J shed 5 bases, and the junction held 8 bases outside the gene matches. The V gene's germline CDR1 is SGHRS and CDR2 YFSETQ. In DNA form, the CDR3 reads TGCGCCAGCAGGTCCGGACAGGGGTCCCACGAGCAGTACTTC. Protein product: CASRSGQGSHEQYF. The variable domain in full, completed from reference TRBV5-1 and TRBJ2-7, reads KAGVTQTPRYLIKTRGQQVTLSCSPISGHRSVSWYQQTPGQGLQFLFEYFSETQRNKGNFPGRFSGRQFSNSRSEMNVSTLELGDSALYLCASRSGQGSHEQYFGPGTRLTVT.

This clone was found a few times. V usage is TRBV7-9 and J usage is TRBJ2-5, with D maybe TRBD2 (5 bases). V dropped 6 bases and J dropped 7 bases, with 21 bases sitting between them. The CDR3 runs 15 residues. CDR1 is SEHNR and CDR2 is FQNEAQ in the germline V gene (reference sequence). The CDR3 spells CASRELRDSVGTQYF. The CDR3 nucleotides are TGTGCCAGCAGAGAGCTCCGGGATTCCGTTGGGACCCAGTACTTC.

The gene calls are TRBV28 and TRBJ2-1; D unclear. The CDR3 runs 13 residues. V lost 4 bases and J 3 bases, leaving 7 bases between the germline ends. Per germline, CDR1 MDHEN and CDR2 SYDVKM. CDR3 loop: CASSSIDYNEQFF. CDR3 bases: TGTGCCAGCAGTTCGATAGACTACAATGAGCAGTTCTTC.

In its sample, this clone was seen a few times. The chain links TRBV14 to TRBJ2-7; D gene uncertain. The CDR3 loop spans 12 amino acids. CDR1 is SGHDN, CDR2 FVKESK, per germline. V lost 3 bases, J lost 3 bases, and 6 bases lay in between. CDR3: CASSHSGYEQYF. CDR3 in DNA: TGTGCCAGCAGCCATTCAGGCTACGAGCAGTACTTC. Together with reference TRBV14 and TRBJ2-7, the CDR3 gives the full variable domain: EAGVTQFPSHSVIEKGQTVTLRCDPISGHDNLYWYRRVMGKEIKFLLHFVKESKQDESGMPNNRFLAERTGGTYSTLKVQPAELEDSGVYFCASSHSGYEQYFGPGTRLTVT.

This clone was counted between two and nine times. The J gene is TRBJ2-5, the V gene TRBV10-3; D is uncertain. V gave up 5 bases and J gave up 4 bases, with 11 bases separating them. This CDR3 region has 13 residues. The germline V gene has CDR1 ENHRY and CDR2 SYGVKD. This CDR3 is CAISRTVRETQYF. CDR3 DNA sequence: TGTGCCATCAGTCGAACGGTTCGAGAGACCCAGTACTTC.

This clone was recorded at least ten times. The gene calls are TRBV29-1 and TRBJ2-5; D call uncertain. This CDR3 has 17 amino acids. The germline CDR1 and CDR2 sequences are SQVTM and ANQGSEA. V shed 3 bases and J shed 0 bases, with 20 bases lying between them. The CDR3 DNA sequence: TGCAGCGTTGACCTCAGCCAGACGGATCCGTACCAAGAGACCCAGTACTTC. The encoded protein is CSVDLSQTDPYQETQYF. The full variable domain, its missing parts supplied by reference TRBV29-1 and TRBJ2-5, is SAVISQKPSRDICQRGTSLTIQCQVDSQVTMMFWYRQQPGQSLTLIATANQGSEATYESGFVIDKFPISRPNLTFSTLTVSNMSPEDSSIYLCSVDLSQTDPYQETQYFGPGTRLLVL.

The sample holds one count of this clone. In DNA form, the CDR3 reads TGTGCCAGCAGCTTGATTCGGGTAGATGGCTACACCTTC. Amino acids: CASSLIRVDGYTF. The chain couples TRBV7-9 to TRBJ1-2; no firm D call. Trimming pared 3 bases from V and 6 bases from J, leaving 11 bases between. This CDR3 spans 13 amino acids. CDR1 and CDR2 from the germline V gene are SEHNR and FQNEAQ (reference sequence).

This clone showed up just a few times. The chain uses TRBV10-3 and TRBJ2-1, with 7 bases identical to TRBD1. The J segment lost 3 bases and the V segment lost 6 bases, leaving 8 bases of the junction unmatched. Germline CDR1 ENHRY, CDR2 SYGVKD. There are 15 residues in the CDR3. The CDR3 is CAIRSDRENYNEQFF. CDR3 sequence (DNA): TGTGCCATCAGGTCCGACAGGGAAAACTACAATGAGCAGTTCTTC.

Comments on this clone: One end of the junction is discordant with germline, which a read error may explain. The V and J genes are TRBV28 and TRBJ1-1; D possibly corresponds to TRBD1 (5 bases). Germline-derived CDR1 and CDR2 are MDHEN and SYDVKM. The CDR3 runs to 14 residues. This chain's CDR3 is CASSSGVGGTGAFF. The CDR3 DNA follows: TGTGCCAGCAGTTCGGGGGTCGGTGGGACTGGAGCTTTCTTT.